Each of the 29 T cell receptor beta chains below was sequenced from the same sample in a study of CD8+ T cells in alopecia areata. In each case, RNA was isolated and then reverse transcribed into cDNA as the sequencing template. Assay: immunoSEQ multiplex PCR; the TCRdb copy retains only in-frame clones and omits some. The table lists about 110,000 clones, almost 60% of them singletons, with 20% to 25% in the top ten. The source material was CD8+ T cells sorted from blood. These receptors originate from a human donor in good health.

The V call is TRBV25-1, the J call TRBJ2-7; possible D gene TRBD1, 6 bases. Germline-derived CDR1 and CDR2 are MGHDK and SYGVNS. V lost 8 bases, J lost 11 bases, and 19 bases lay in between. The CDR3 has 12 residues. Here the CDR3 reads CASGEVGTRKYF. The CDR3 coding sequence is TGTGCCAGCGGAGAGGTCGGGACACGAAAGTACTTC.

This sequence joins TRBV28 and TRBJ2-5; 8 bases map to TRBD2. Trimming cost V 5 bases and J 10 bases; bases outside gene matches: 12. Germline V gene lookup returns CDR1 MDHEN and CDR2 SYDVKM. The CDR3 contains 14 residues. In DNA form, the CDR3 reads TGTGCCAGCAGTCAGAGCGGGGGCCCTTTCGTCCAGTACTTC. Residues: CASSQSGGPFVQYF.

V usage is TRBV2 and J usage is TRBJ2-2, with D perhaps TRBD1 or TRBD2 (5 bases each). Germline CDR1 and CDR2: SNHLY and FYNNEI. Between the trimmed V and J ends, which lost 6 bases and 7 bases, there was a span of 18 bases. This CDR3 region has 15 residues. The CDR3 sequence is CASRPGRRSGGELFF. The CDR3 coding sequence is TGTGCCAGCAGACCAGGGCGGAGGAGCGGCGGGGAGCTGTTTTTT.

The chain combines TRBV25-1 with TRBJ1-2; D may be TRBD1 (6 bases). The CDR3 length is 12 residues. Germline V lookup: CDR1 MGHDK, CDR2 SYGVNS. Trimming cost V 10 bases and J 4 bases, with 13 bases left between them. CDR3 in DNA: TGTGCCACCCGAGGGGGGGGCTATGGCTACACCTTC. Translation: CATRGGGYGYTF.

The chain links TRBV28 to TRBJ2-1, with D perhaps TRBD2 (7 bases). V was cut by 6 bases and J by 9 bases, with 24 bases left in between. This CDR3 region has 16 residues. Germline-derived CDR1 and CDR2 are MDHEN and SYDVKM. CDR3 protein: CASSSRGILIGGEQFF. CDR3 nucleotide sequence: TGTGCCAGCAGCTCGCGGGGGATACTCATAGGGGGTGAGCAGTTCTTC.

V usage is TRBV19 and J usage is TRBJ2-2, with D uncertain. V lost 1 base and J 7 bases, leaving 4 bases between the germline ends. This CDR3 is built from 12 residues. Germline CDR1 and CDR2: LNHDA and SQIVND (reference sequence). The CDR3 DNA reads as TGTGCCAGTAGTATAGGCGGCGGGGAGCTGTTTTTT. It yields the protein CASSIGGGELFF. Full variable domain (remainder filled in from reference TRBV19 and TRBJ2-2): DGGITQSPKYLFRKEGQNVTLSCEQNLNHDAMYWYRQDPGQGLRLIYYSQIVNDFQKGDIAEGYSVSREKKESFPLTVTSAQKNPTAFYLCASSIGGGELFFGEGSRLTVL.

The chain joins TRBV2 to TRBJ2-3, with D perhaps being TRBD1 or TRBD2 (6 bases each). From germline, CDR1 is SNHLY and CDR2 FYNNEI. V was cut by 6 bases and J by 1 base, with 8 bases left in between. The length of the CDR3 is 13 residues. The CDR3 loop reads CASRGGGTDTQYF. The CDR3 bases are TGTGCCAGCAGGGGGGGCGGCACAGATACGCAGTATTTT.

The chain joins TRBV29-1 to TRBJ2-2; D unclear. Trimming stripped 6 bases from V and 6 bases from J, with 11 bases between. There are 12 residues in the CDR3. Germline V gene data show CDR1 as SQVTM and CDR2 as ANQGSEA. CDR3 nucleotide sequence: TGCAGCGTCTCTTGGGCGGCCGGGGAGCTGTTTTTT. Amino acids: CSVSWAAGELFF.

The V call is TRBV5-6, the J call TRBJ2-2, with no clear D. Trimming took off 1 base at V and 7 bases at J, with 8 bases between the two ends. Germline CDR1 SGHDT, CDR2 YYEEEE. This CDR3 is 13 amino acids long. For the CDR3, the DNA is TGTGCCAGCAGCTTGTGGCCGGGCGGGGAGCTGTTTTTT. The encoded protein is CASSLWPGGELFF.

J is TRBJ1-2 and V is TRBV13; maybe TRBD1 (5 bases). The germline V gene has CDR1 PRHDT and CDR2 FYEKMQ (reference sequence). Trimming pared 5 bases from V and 6 bases from J, leaving 13 bases between. There are 13 residues in the CDR3. The CDR3: CASSPRDRHGYTF. CDR3 nucleotides: TGTGCCAGCAGCCCAAGAGACAGACATGGCTACACCTTC.

This clone was picked up a small number of times. The rearrangement uses TRBV29-1 and TRBJ1-1; D unresolved. V lost 3 bases to trimming and J lost 5 bases, with 13 bases between them. Germline V gene lookup returns CDR1 SQVTM and CDR2 ANQGSEA. The CDR3 is 13 residues long. The DNA for the CDR3 is TGCAGCGTTGAGTCCGGACGGTGGACTGAAGCTTTCTTT. Its translation: CSVESGRWTEAFF.

This clone has a single count. V is TRBV13 and J is TRBJ2-3; D possibly matches TRBD1 or TRBD2 (6 bases each). The germline V gene encodes CDR1 PRHDT and CDR2 FYEKMQ (reference sequence). The V end was cut by 4 bases, the J end by 6 bases, with 14 bases between. The CDR3 totals 14 residues. The CDR3 sequence is CASSSVGGRDTQYF. The CDR3 DNA is TGTGCCAGCAGCTCCGTGGGGGGCCGGGATACGCAGTATTTT.

J is TRBJ1-6 and V is TRBV4-1, with TRBD1 matching over 8 bases. The germline CDR1 and CDR2 sequences are MGHRA and YSYEKL. The CDR3 is 16 residues long. The V gene end was trimmed by 0 bases and the J gene end by 8 bases; junction bases not matched to a gene: 6. CDR3 DNA sequence: TGCGCCAGCAGCCAAGAGGCAGGGGGCGGCGATTCACCCCTCCACTTT. Protein sequence: CASSQEAGGGDSPLHF.

This chain links TRBV4-1 with TRBJ2-2; D uncertain. This CDR3 is built from 13 residues. V dropped 1 base and J dropped 9 bases, with 9 bases sitting between them. Germline lookup yields CDR1 MGHRA and CDR2 YSYEKL. CDR3 residues: CASSQGEGRELFF. CDR3 bases: TGCGCCAGCAGCCAAGGGGAAGGCAGGGAGCTGTTTTTT.

The chain couples TRBV5-6 to TRBJ1-2; 8 bases are shared with TRBD1. V lost 4 bases and J lost 0; bases outside the gene matches: 2. Looked up from germline, CDR1 is SGHDT and CDR2 is YYEEEE. This CDR3 spans 14 amino acids. This chain's CDR3 is CASSKGQANYGYTF. CDR3 DNA sequence: TGTGCCAGCAGCAAGGGACAGGCTAACTATGGCTACACCTTC.

The chain uses TRBV4-3 and TRBJ1-2; 9 bases match TRBD1. V lost 4 bases, J lost 4 bases, and 10 bases stayed unmatched. Looked up from germline, CDR1 is LGHNA and CDR2 is YSLEER. This CDR3 is 16 amino acids long. The CDR3 protein is CASSPTGGQGPYGYTF. In nucleotides, the CDR3 is TGCGCCAGCAGCCCGACCGGGGGACAGGGCCCCTATGGCTACACCTTC.

This clone has a single count. CDR3 amino acids: CATSGLTSANYGYTF. As DNA, the CDR3 is TGTGCCACCAGCGGGCTGACCTCAGCTAACTATGGCTACACCTTC. This chain connects TRBV15 to TRBJ1-2; D uncertain. The V and J ends lost 5 bases and 0 bases respectively, with 13 bases between them. Looked up from germline, CDR1 is LNHNV and CDR2 is YYDKDF (reference sequence). The CDR3 covers 15 residues.

This chain links TRBV28 with TRBJ2-7; TRBD1 matches at 9 bases. CDR3 length equals 15 residues. Germline V gives CDR1 MDHEN, CDR2 SYDVKM. The ends lost 5 bases at V and 3 bases at J; junction bases unmatched: 8. For the CDR3, the DNA is TGTGCCAGCAGTATTCCCCGGGACAGGGACTACGAGCAGTACTTC. Translation: CASSIPRDRDYEQYF.

The CDR3 spells CASSPQGQVQPQHF. The CDR3, as DNA: TGTGCCAGCAGTCCGCAAGGACAGGTTCAGCCCCAGCATTTT. The chain recombines TRBV27 with TRBJ1-5, with TRBD1 identical over 7 bases. Trimming cost V 5 bases and J 6 bases; bases outside gene matches: 7. The CDR3 is made up of 14 amino acids. Germline-derived CDR1 and CDR2 are MNHEY and SMNVEV (reference sequence).

This clone was seen a single time. The V call is TRBV29-1, the J call TRBJ2-7; 16 nucleotides match TRBD2. In germline, CDR1 is SQVTM, CDR2 ANQGSEA. V trimming: 7 bases; J trimming: 4 bases; junction bases outside the gene matches: 10. The CDR3 totals 16 residues. Here the CDR3 DNA reads TGCAGCGCTACCGGGACTAGCGGGGGGGCTATGTACGAGCAGTACTTC. This sequence encodes CSATGTSGGAMYEQYF.

This clone was detected only a few times. This rearrangement joins TRBV4-1 to TRBJ2-2; 8 nucleotides line up with TRBD1. The V gene's germline CDR1 is MGHRA and CDR2 YSYEKL. The V and J ends lost 0 bases and 4 bases, in that order; junction bases with no gene match: 4. CDR3 length equals 16 residues. Here the CDR3 DNA reads TGCGCCAGCAGCCAAGAGGACAGGGCGGGCACCGGGGAGCTGTTTTTT. Its protein is CASSQEDRAGTGELFF.

The chain employs TRBV29-1 and TRBJ2-2, with TRBD2 as a possible D gene (5 bases). Per the germline V gene, CDR1 is SQVTM and CDR2 is ANQGSEA. CDR3 length: 13 residues. V was cut by 4 bases and J by 1 base, with 7 bases left in between. This chain's CDR3 is CSVVRGNTGELFF. CDR3 nucleotide sequence: TGCAGCGTTGTTCGGGGGAACACCGGGGAGCTGTTTTTT.

Written as DNA, the CDR3 is TGTGCCAGCAGGGATGCCCCGAATGAAAAACTGTTTTTT. This codes for CASRDAPNEKLFF. The chain employs TRBV7-9 and TRBJ1-4; D not certain. The V end lost 6 bases, the J end lost 5 bases, and 10 bases lay between the germline ends. The CDR3 covers 13 residues. The germline CDR1 and CDR2 sequences are SEHNR and FQNEAQ (reference sequence).

CDR3 nucleotides: TGTGCCATCAGTGATGTGACGGACGGTGAGCAGTACTTC. It encodes CAISDVTDGEQYF. The chain couples TRBV10-3 to TRBJ2-7; D unresolved. The V end was cut by 3 bases, the J end by 7 bases, with 13 bases between. The CDR3 runs 13 residues. CDR1 is ENHRY, CDR2 SYGVKD, per germline.

This chain uses TRBV6-5 with TRBJ2-2; D gene unclear. CDR1 and CDR2 (germline): MNHEY, SVGAGI. There are 15 residues in the CDR3. V was pared by 5 bases and J by 2 bases, with 12 bases between. The CDR3 DNA reads as TGTGCCAGCAGTGTACACCTATCCAACACCGGGGAGCTGTTTTTT. Protein product: CASSVHLSNTGELFF.

This clone appeared a few times. CDR3 sequence (DNA): TGCAGTGTTCCAATCGGGCGAAAACTGTTTTTT. Translated: CSVPIGRKLFF. This chain uses TRBV20-1 with TRBJ1-4; D uncertain. Germline V gene lookup returns CDR1 DFQATT and CDR2 SNEGSKA (reference sequence). V lost 7 bases, J lost 10 bases, and 13 bases lay in between. The CDR3 extends over 11 amino acids.

The chain joins TRBV13 to TRBJ2-2; no reliable D call. V gave up 0 bases and J gave up 1 base, with 9 bases separating them. CDR1 and CDR2 from the germline V gene are PRHDT and FYEKMQ (reference sequence). CDR3 size: 16 residues. CDR3 DNA sequence: TGTGCCAGCAGCTTAGGGACCCCATGGAACACCGGGGAGCTGTTTTTT. Its protein is CASSLGTPWNTGELFF.

CDR3 sequence: CSGGAGGGYTF. CDR3 bases: TGCAGTGGCGGAGCGGGGGGAGGCTACACCTTC. This chain links TRBV20-1 with TRBJ1-2; D might be TRBD1 (5 bases). Trimming removed 7 bases from V and 8 bases from J, with 14 bases in between. CDR1 is DFQATT and CDR2 is SNEGSKA in the germline V gene (reference sequence). This CDR3 spans 11 amino acids.

This clone was detected only a few times. CDR3 DNA: TGTGCCAGCAGCTTTGGACGTCAAGAGACCCAGTACTTC. Its protein is CASSFGRQETQYF. The rearrangement links TRBV5-6 to TRBJ2-5; D gene ambiguous. V lost 2 bases to trimming and J lost 2 bases, with 7 bases between them. The CDR3 contains 13 residues. CDR1 is SGHDT and CDR2 is YYEEEE in the germline V gene.